One sample yielded the 14 T cell receptor beta chains listed below, sequenced in a study of spatial heterogeneity in lung cancer. This sample's time point: blood at routine non-recurrence follow-up after resection. The study sequenced unsorted whole RNA from tumor, nontumor lung or frozen PBMC. TCRdb reanalysed the 5' RACE reads using MiXCR and keeps one entry per CDR3 protein. The top ten hold around a sixth of the sample, which has around 120,000 distinct CDR3 sequences, 12% seen once. The sequenced sample was PBMCs, obtained at follow-up. The receptor source for this set is a male donor with early-stage non-small cell lung cancer.

In this sample, this clonotype turned up a few times. The rearrangement joins TRBV6-5 to TRBJ2-3; D possibly corresponds to TRBD1 (5 bases). CDR1 is MNHEY and CDR2 is SVGAGI in the germline V gene. The CDR3 runs to 12 residues. The chain's CDR3 is CAAGWSTDTQYF. CDR3 nucleotides: TGTGCTGCAGGGTGGAGCACAGATACGCAGTATTTT.

This clonotype was detected only a few times. The chain joins TRBV29-1 to TRBJ1-4; possibly TRBD1 for D (5 bases). The CDR3 has 13 residues. Deletions cut 7 bases from V and 8 bases from J, with 17 bases between. Looked up from germline, CDR1 is SQVTM and CDR2 is ANQGSEA. CDR3 coding DNA: TGCAGCGCCTCAGGGAATTCTAGGGAAAAACTGTTTTTT. Translated: CSASGNSREKLFF.

This clonotype appeared a few times. The chain is built from TRBV6-1 and TRBJ1-4, with D unclear. The CDR3 totals 15 residues. V was clipped by 0 bases and J by 4 bases, with 9 bases between them. Per germline, CDR1 MNHNS and CDR2 SASEGT. The CDR3 reads CASSEAAADNEKLFF. The DNA for the CDR3 is TGTGCCAGCAGTGAAGCGGCAGCAGATAATGAAAAACTGTTTTTT.

The CDR3 DNA sequence: TGCGCCAGCAGCTTAAGGCAGGGCATTGGCTACACCTTC. This translates into CASSLRQGIGYTF. The chain links TRBV5-1 to TRBJ1-2; TRBD1 is a possible D gene (5 bases). The germline V and J ends were trimmed by 2 bases and 7 bases, with 12 bases remaining between them. Germline V gene data show CDR1 as SGHRS and CDR2 as YFSETQ. The CDR3 sequence is 13 residues long.

This sequence joins TRBV18 and TRBJ1-2, with a tentative D call TRBD1 (6 bases). Germline assignment: CDR1 KGHSH and CDR2 LQKENI. The ends were cut back, 0 bases at V and 0 bases at J, with 11 bases in the middle. The CDR3 covers 16 residues. CDR3 nucleotides: TGTGCCAGCTCACCACCGATCAGGGGCGCTAACTATGGCTACACCTTC. Protein product: CASSPPIRGANYGYTF. Full variable domain (remainder filled in from reference TRBV18 and TRBJ1-2): NAGVMQNPRHLVRRRGQEARLRCSPMKGHSHVYWYRQLPEEGLKFMVYLQKENIIDESGMPKERFSAEFPKEGPSILRIQQVVRGDSAAYFCASSPPIRGANYGYTFGSGTRLTVV.

This clonotype appeared many times. The chain recombines TRBV12-3 or TRBV12-4 with TRBJ1-1; no clear D. The CDR3 has 13 amino acids. The ends were cut back, 7 bases at V and 6 bases at J, with 15 bases in the middle. The CDR3 nucleotides are TGTGCCAGCATCTCCCCTCTGGTGGCTGAAGCTTTCTTT. It is translated as CASISPLVAEAFF.

This clonotype was recorded at least ten times. The chain links TRBV12-3 or TRBV12-4 to TRBJ2-3; TRBD1 agrees at 7 bases. V lost 6 bases, J lost 0 bases, and 3 bases stayed unmatched. The CDR3 totals 14 residues. The CDR3: CASRTGASTDTQYF. CDR3 bases: TGTGCCAGCAGAACAGGGGCCAGCACAGATACGCAGTATTTT.

This clonotype was seen only a few times. The genes are TRBV10-3 and TRBJ1-6; tentatively, D is TRBD1 (5 bases). V lost 3 bases and J 0 bases, leaving 9 bases between the germline ends. Germline assignment: CDR1 ENHRY and CDR2 SYGVKD. The CDR3 runs to 16 residues. CDR3 sequence reads: CAISDRDDSYNSPLHF. In DNA form, the CDR3 reads TGTGCCATCAGTGACCGGGACGACTCCTATAATTCACCCCTCCACTTT.

A few counts support this clonotype. The chain combines TRBV7-3 with TRBJ2-1; weak D call: TRBD2 (5 bases). The germline V gene encodes CDR1 SGHTA and CDR2 FQGTGA. The CDR3 consists of 15 residues. Between the trimmed V and J ends, which lost 2 bases and 3 bases, there was a span of 11 bases. The CDR3 protein is CASSLSAGHYNEQFF. In DNA form, the CDR3 reads TGTGCCAGCAGCTTATCCGCGGGTCACTACAATGAGCAGTTCTTC.

The chain joins TRBV18 to TRBJ1-2, with no clear D. CDR1 and CDR2 (germline): KGHSH, LQKENI. V was shortened by 3 bases and J by 6 bases, with 14 bases between the two germline ends. The CDR3 consists of 14 residues. CDR3 coding DNA: TGTGCCAGCTCACCTGCTCAAGGGAGTGATGGCTACACCTTC. Translated, it gives CASSPAQGSDGYTF.

This clonotype came up many times. This chain joins TRBV5-1 and TRBJ2-7; 10 bases are shared with TRBD2. The germline CDR1 and CDR2 sequences are SGHRS and YFSETQ. After removal of 2 bases from V and 6 bases from J, the junction contained 8 bases not matched to a gene. The CDR3 is made up of 15 amino acids. The CDR3 here is CASSFDPGLATEQYF. For the CDR3, the DNA is TGCGCCAGCAGCTTTGACCCGGGACTAGCGACCGAGCAGTACTTC.

In regard to this clonotype: One end of the junction does not line up with germline, which may come from a read error. This sequence joins TRBV7-7 and TRBJ2-7; 7 positions match TRBD1. The CDR3 runs 13 residues. Germline V gene sequence: CDR1 SSHAT, CDR2 FNYEAQ (reference sequence). CDR3 in DNA: TGTGCTAGCAGCCGCACCGACAGGGTCGAGCAGTACTTC. Amino acids: CASSRTDRVEQYF.

This chain uses TRBV19 with TRBJ2-3; TRBD2 agrees at 7 bases. This CDR3 has 14 amino acids. Germline values: CDR1 LNHDA, CDR2 SQIVND (reference sequence). V lost 11 bases and J lost 6; bases outside the gene matches: 14. The CDR3 region has the DNA TGTGCCTCCCGGAGGGACTACTCCCCGGATACGCAGTATTTT. This translates into CASRRDYSPDTQYF.

This rearrangement joins TRBV18 to TRBJ1-1; 7 bases are shared with TRBD1. Germline values: CDR1 KGHSH, CDR2 LQKENI. Trimming took 5 bases from V and 0 from J; bases not matched to a gene: 3. The CDR3 consists of 14 residues. CDR3 bases: TGTGCCAGCTCAGGGACAGCTTTGAACACTGAAGCTTTCTTT. Translating it yields CASSGTALNTEAFF.